This T cell receptor (beta chain) was sequenced in a study of T cell changes during pregnancy in multiple sclerosis. Trimming removed 5 bases from V and 10 bases from J; junction bases left unmatched: 8. This CDR3 spans 15 amino acids. Germline-derived CDR1 and CDR2 are SGHNT and YENEEA. The table came from immunoSEQ multiplex PCR; TCRdb's copy has only in-frame clones and leaves some out. The data contain 60,000 or so clones, less than 95% of them singletons. This clone was observed once. V and J are TRBV11-3 and TRBJ2-1, with 13 nucleotides matching TRBD2. The source is a female donor in good health, enrolled as a control in a pregnancy study. This specimen was peripheral blood, taken in the second trimester of pregnancy. This CDR3 is CASSGTGTSGEEQFF. CDR3 sequence (DNA): TGTGCCAGCAGCGGCACCGGGACTAGCGGGGAAGAGCAGTTCTTC.